Reported below is one T cell receptor beta chain. These data belong to a study of blood T cell repertoires in COVID-19. As for the study in general: Acute and convalescent COVID-19 samples came from the United States, Italy and Spain. From T cells, B-cell-depleted T cells, or PBMCs came the material, which was cDNA or gDNA.

Original processing methods: Estimated nucleated cell counts came from reference gene primer amplification. Sequencing was performed with immunoSEQ multiplex PCR; in TCRdb, only in-frame clones are kept and a portion is missing. The V and J calls and clone size come from that table; D and trimming were worked out from the DNA. The sample consists of more than 250,000 clones, more than 70% of them appearing once. The sequence derives from a man younger than 35 who had recovered from COVID-19. The source material was peripheral blood.

Here the CDR3 DNA reads TGCGCCAGCAGCTTGGACAGGGTAAATGAGCAGTTCTTC. Amino acids: CASSLDRVNEQFF. V is TRBV5-1 and J is TRBJ2-1, with D maybe TRBD1 (6 bases). Trimming took 0 bases from V and 7 from J, leaving 8 bases between them. The CDR3 extends over 13 amino acids. Germline V lookup: CDR1 SGHRS, CDR2 YFSETQ.